The 15 T cell receptor beta chains reported below all come from one sample, sequenced in a study of beta chain features in type 1 diabetes. TCRB transcripts that were expressed got sequenced, as all of the isolated RNA had been reverse transcribed. Here immunoSEQ multiplex PCR was the method, and the copy in TCRdb shows in-frame clones only, minus some. The table has 300,000 to 350,000 clones, around 8.5% seen once. These receptors' antigens are unknown. Study outcomes and limitations: Researchers report that Type 1 diabetes patients had moderately but significantly shorter TCRB CDR3s across all four CD4+ subsets.

Sequenced input: central memory CD4+ T cells from blood. Source of these receptors: a man aged 25-45 years with type 1 diabetes.

This clone was seen a handful of times. J is TRBJ1-2 and V is TRBV4-3; TRBD1 agrees at 9 bases. This CDR3 has 15 amino acids. Germline CDR1 and CDR2: LGHNA and YSLEER. The V segment lost 0 bases and the J segment 4 bases; nucleotides outside the gene matches: 3. This CDR3 is CASSQERDRAYGYTF. CDR3 nucleotides: TGCGCCAGCAGCCAAGAACGGGACAGGGCCTATGGCTACACCTTC.

This rearrangement joins TRBV4-3 to TRBJ1-2, with 9 bases identical to TRBD1. The ends lost 0 bases at V and 3 bases at J; junction bases unmatched: 5. This CDR3 is 16 amino acids long. The V gene's germline CDR1 is LGHNA and CDR2 YSLEER. DNA for the CDR3: TGCGCCAGCAGCCAAGATTTCGGACAGGGGTACTATGGCTACACCTTC. It codes for CASSQDFGQGYYGYTF.

The chain joins TRBV30 to TRBJ1-3; D uncertain. This CDR3 has 13 amino acids. From germline, CDR1 is GTSNPN and CDR2 SVGIG (reference sequence). The CDR3 reads CAADRSSGNTIYF. Here the CDR3 DNA reads TGTGCGGCGGACCGTAGCTCTGGAAACACCATATATTTT.

This clone showed up many times. V and J are TRBV18 and TRBJ2-7; D is uncertain. This CDR3 has 12 residues. Trimming removed 3 bases from V and 6 bases from J, with 9 bases in between. Germline-derived CDR1 and CDR2 are KGHSH and LQKENI. The CDR3, as DNA: TGTGCCAGCTCACCCGGGCAAGTCGAGCAGTACTTC. This sequence encodes CASSPGQVEQYF.

This clone was seen a few times. This chain joins TRBV7-2 and TRBJ2-2; 9 bases are a match to TRBD1. The CDR3 has 17 amino acids. V gave up 4 bases and J gave up 0 bases; unmatched junction bases: 6. Germline CDR1 SGHTA, CDR2 FQGNSA. The CDR3 here is CASSSGQGSTNTGELFF. The CDR3 DNA sequence: TGTGCCAGCAGCTCGGGACAGGGAAGTACGAACACCGGGGAGCTGTTTTTT. The variable domain in full, with the rest retrieved from reference TRBV7-2 and TRBJ2-2, is GAGVSQSPSNKVTEKGKDVELRCDPISGHTALYWYRQSLGQGLEFLIYFQGNSAPDKSGLPSDRFSAERTGGSVSTLTIQRTQQEDSAVYLCASSSGQGSTNTGELFFGEGSRLTVL.

Of note for this clone: The sample has other DNA sequences that encode this CDR3 too. The gene calls are TRBV12-5 and TRBJ1-5; the D is unclear. Germline CDR1 reads LGHNT; CDR2 reads FRNRAP. This CDR3 is 12 amino acids long. V gave up 7 bases and J gave up 1 base, with 5 bases separating them. DNA for the CDR3: TGTGCTAGTGCGCGGAGCAATCAGCCCCAGCATTTT. It encodes CASARSNQPQHF.

This clone was seen a handful of times. This sequence joins TRBV18 and TRBJ1-3; D unclear. V lost 6 bases to trimming and J lost 4 bases, with 16 bases between them. The germline gives CDR1 KGHSH, CDR2 LQKENI. This CDR3 comprises 15 residues. The CDR3 sequence: CASSAREGSGNTIYF. The CDR3, as DNA: TGTGCCAGCTCCGCACGAGAGGGCTCCGGAAACACCATATATTTT. Combining the CDR3 with reference TRBV18 and TRBJ1-3 gives the whole variable domain NAGVMQNPRHLVRRRGQEARLRCSPMKGHSHVYWYRQLPEEGLKFMVYLQKENIIDESGMPKERFSAEFPKEGPSILRIQQVVRGDSAAYFCASSAREGSGNTIYFGEGSWLTVV.

This clone was observed a handful of times. This chain joins TRBV13 and TRBJ2-5; 7 bases are a match to TRBD1. Germline CDR1 and CDR2: PRHDT and FYEKMQ (reference sequence). V shed 5 bases and J 4 bases; nucleotides not matched to a gene: 13. This CDR3 region has 16 residues. CDR3 coding DNA: TGTGCCAGCAGCCCCTTAGGCCGACAGGGAATAGAGACCCAGTACTTC. Its translation is CASSPLGRQGIETQYF.

The chain uses TRBV18 and TRBJ2-2, with D perhaps TRBD1 (5 bases). This CDR3 contains 14 residues. Germline V gene data show CDR1 as KGHSH and CDR2 as LQKENI. V was pared by 4 bases and J by 4 bases, with 10 bases between. CDR3 protein: CASSHPDSTGELFF. As DNA, the CDR3 is TGTGCCAGCTCACATCCAGACAGCACCGGGGAGCTGTTTTTT.

This clone was observed a few times. The chain is built from TRBV6-6 and TRBJ2-1; D gene unclear. Trimming removed 6 bases from V and 0 bases from J, with 3 bases in between. CDR3 length: 12 residues. CDR1 and CDR2 from the germline V gene are MNHNY and SVGAGI (reference sequence). The chain's CDR3 is CASRASYNEQFF. In DNA, the CDR3 is TGTGCCAGCAGGGCCTCCTACAATGAGCAGTTCTTC.

This clone was recorded at least ten times. This chain joins TRBV13 and TRBJ1-3; no clear D. CDR3 length equals 14 residues. The V end was cut by 5 bases, the J end by 2 bases, with 10 bases between. The germline V gene encodes CDR1 PRHDT and CDR2 FYEKMQ (reference sequence). Here the CDR3 reads CASSLRMPGNTIYF. The CDR3 DNA is TGTGCCAGCAGCCTGAGGATGCCTGGAAACACCATATATTTT. Complete variable domain (other parts from reference TRBV13 and TRBJ1-3): AAGVIQSPRHLIKEKRETATLKCYPIPRHDTVYWYQQGPGQDPQFLISFYEKMQSDKGSIPDRFSAQQFSDYHSELNMSSLELGDSALYFCASSLRMPGNTIYFGEGSWLTVV.

This chain links TRBV6-1 with TRBJ1-2, with 9 positions matching TRBD1. V dropped 5 bases and J dropped 6; count of bases not matched to a gene: 7. In germline, CDR1 is MNHNS, CDR2 SASEGT. The CDR3 loop spans 14 amino acids. Here the CDR3 reads CASSRSGTGNGYTF. Written as DNA, the CDR3 is TGTGCCAGCAGTAGATCCGGGACAGGGAATGGCTACACCTTC.

This clone has a single count. The V call is TRBV27, the J call TRBJ2-4; no firm D call. CDR3 length: 13 amino acids. The V end lost 4 bases, the J end lost 3 bases, and 7 bases lay between the germline ends. The germline V gene encodes CDR1 MNHEY and CDR2 SMNVEV (reference sequence). CDR3 protein: CASSSRSKNIQYF. The CDR3 nucleotides read TGTGCCAGCAGTTCCCGTAGCAAAAACATTCAGTACTTC.

The chain has TRBV2 and TRBJ2-1; 10 bases agree with TRBD2. The CDR3 has 16 amino acids. V trimming: 3 bases; J trimming: 8 bases; junction bases outside the gene matches: 10. CDR1 and CDR2 from the germline V gene are SNHLY and FYNNEI. The CDR3 region is CASSETAAGGPHEQFF. The CDR3 bases are TGTGCCAGCAGTGAGACGGCAGCGGGGGGGCCTCATGAGCAGTTCTTC.

This clone was picked up many times. The rearrangement joins TRBV5-6 to TRBJ2-1; D possibly corresponds to TRBD2 (5 bases). Germline CDR1 is SGHDT and CDR2 is YYEEEE. This CDR3 comprises 11 residues. V was pared by 0 bases and J by 12 bases, with 7 bases between. The CDR3 DNA is TGTGCCAGCAGCTTGGGCAGCGGGCAGTTCTTC. Translation: CASSLGSGQFF.